Listed below are T cell receptor beta chains from one sample, sequenced in a study of cytomegalovirus exposure and HLA in healthy donors. Clones were sequenced by immunoSEQ multiplex PCR, and TCRdb holds only the in-frame ones, with some missing. The data show fewer than 200,000 clones, around 69% seen once. Sequencing was done on a sample of PBMCs. The receptors were sampled from a woman aged 25 to 39 in good health and CMV-seronegative. Both conserved end residues are part of each CDR3. D genes are given only for firm matches. Rows may omit the clone size; those that give it use once, few, many or a size class.

v_gene	j_gene	abundance	d_gene	CDR3nt	CDR3aa
TRBV6-5	TRBJ2-6	NA	TRBD2	TGTGCCAGCAGTTCGTCAGGGACTACTGGGGCCAACGTCCTGACTTTC	CASSSSGTTGANVLTF
TRBV6-5	TRBJ1-6	NA	NA	TGTGCCAGCCGTATGGGGCCGACTTACTCACCCCTCCACTTT	CASRMGPTYSPLHF
TRBV5-1	TRBJ2-1	NA	NA	TGCGCCAGCAGCTTGTCTAGTGATGGCAATGAGCAGTTCTTC	CASSLSSDGNEQFF
TRBV29-1	TRBJ2-3	NA	NA	TGCAGCGCCCTGGGCTTTCTAGCGACTAGCACAGATACGCAGTATTTT	CSALGFLATSTDTQYF
TRBV28	TRBJ1-6	NA	NA	TGTGCCAGCATCTCCCATTGGCGGAATAATTCACCCCTCCACTTT	CASISHWRNNSPLHF
TRBV6-5	TRBJ1-2	few	TRBD1	TGTGCCAGCAGTTACTCCAGCACAGGGGGCGATGGCTACACCTTC	CASSYSSTGGDGYTF
TRBV29-1	TRBJ1-1	NA	TRBD1	TGCAGCGTTGAAACAGGGGGGAATACTGAAGCTTTCTTT	CSVETGGNTEAFF
TRBV11-2	TRBJ1-1	few	NA	TGTGCCAGCACCACAAACGCGGGGAGACGGTCCGCTGAAGCTTTCTTT	CASTTNAGRRSAEAFF
TRBV15	TRBJ1-5	once	NA	TGTGCCACCAGCAGAGATGCAGGGGCAGGTCAGCCCCAGCATTTT	CATSRDAGAGQPQHF
TRBV28	TRBJ2-2	once	TRBD1	TGTGCCAGCAGTTCGACAGGGGACACCGGGGAGCTGTTTTTT	CASSSTGDTGELFF
TRBV5-1	TRBJ2-5	NA	TRBD2	TGCGCCAGCAGCTACAGTAGCGGGGGAGGGGGCCAAGAGACCCAGTACTTC	CASSYSSGGGGQETQYF
TRBV6-5	TRBJ1-2	NA	NA	TGTGCCAGCAGTTACTCAGGAGGTCAGGTCGGCTACACCTTC	CASSYSGGQVGYTF
TRBV7-2	TRBJ1-5	once	NA	TGTGCCAGCAGTTTAGCGGGGCAGGGAGGTCAGCCCCAGCATTTT	CASSLAGQGGQPQHF
TRBV7-2	TRBJ2-7	NA	NA	TGTGCCAGCAGCTTATCCGGGGAGAACGAGCAGTACTTC	CASSLSGENEQYF
TRBV25-1	TRBJ2-3	NA	TRBD2	TGTGCCAGCAGCCGGGGGACTAGCGGCGTCACAGATACGCAGTATTTT	CASSRGTSGVTDTQYF
TRBV2	TRBJ2-2	NA	NA	TGTGCCAGCAAAGACAGGGAGGCCGGGGAGCTGTTTTTT	CASKDREAGELFF
TRBV29-1	TRBJ1-1	NA	NA	TGCAGCGTTGTTAGCAAACTATCGAACACTGAAGCTTTCTTT	CSVVSKLSNTEAFF
TRBV25-1	TRBJ1-1	NA	TRBD1	TGTGCCAGCAAAAGGACAGGCTCTCTGAACACTGAAGCTTTCTTT	CASKRTGSLNTEAFF
TRBV2	TRBJ2-1	few	TRBD2	TGTGCCAGCAGCGAAGGACTAGCGGGAGGTTTCTTCTTCGATGAGCAGTTCTTC	CASSEGLAGGFFFDEQFF
TRBV28	TRBJ1-3	NA	NA	TGTGCCAGCAGTAGCCCGGGACTAGTCTCTGGAAACACCATATATTTT	CASSSPGLVSGNTIYF
TRBV6-5	TRBJ1-3	NA	TRBD1	TGTGCCAGCAGCACTGGGACAGACTCTGGAAACACCATATATTTT	CASSTGTDSGNTIYF
TRBV5-1	TRBJ2-4	NA	NA	TGCGCCAGCCGAAGAACGGGGGAAAACATTCAGTACTTC	CASRRTGENIQYF
TRBV7-9	TRBJ2-3	NA	TRBD1	TGTGCCAGCAGCTCCGCAGGGGGCAAGGCAGATACGCAGTATTTT	CASSSAGGKADTQYF
TRBV7-2	TRBJ2-7	NA	TRBD1	TGTGCCAGCAGCCCCCGACAGGGAAGGTACGAGCAGTACTTC	CASSPRQGRYEQYF
TRBV10-3	TRBJ1-3	NA	NA	TGTGCCACTGAGGGATCCAACTCTGGAAACACCATATATTTT	CATEGSNSGNTIYF
TRBV7-2	TRBJ2-7	NA	TRBD2	TGTGCCAGCAGCCGTTTCTCTAGCGGGGGTAGCTCCTACGAGCAGTACTTC	CASSRFSSGGSSYEQYF
TRBV28	TRBJ2-7	NA	NA	TGTGCCTCGCGGACAGAGAGCTACGAGCAGTACTTC	CASRTESYEQYF
TRBV30	TRBJ1-2	NA	NA	TGTGCCTGGAGGCAGCGGGACCACTTTAACTATGGCTACACCTTC	CAWRQRDHFNYGYTF
TRBV11-3	TRBJ2-1	few	NA	TGTGCCAGCAGCTTTACAGGGTTAAATGAGCAGTTCTTC	CASSFTGLNEQFF
TRBV15	TRBJ1-5	NA	TRBD1	TGTGCCACCAGCAGAGGGGGACAGAATCAGCCCCAGCATTTT	CATSRGGQNQPQHF
TRBV6-5	TRBJ2-7	few	TRBD2	TGTGCCAGCAGTTTCGGAAGCGGGGTGGGTTACGAGCAGTACTTC	CASSFGSGVGYEQYF
TRBV28	TRBJ2-2	NA	NA	TGTGCCAGCAGTATTCCAGGGATCGCCGGGGAGCTGTTTTTT	CASSIPGIAGELFF
TRBV5-4	TRBJ2-7	few	TRBD1	TGTGCCAGCAGCAAGGGGGACAGTAACTACGAGCAGTACTTC	CASSKGDSNYEQYF
TRBV2	TRBJ2-7	few	TRBD1	TGTGCCAGCAAGGTCGGGACAGGACCTTCCTACGAGCAGTACTTC	CASKVGTGPSYEQYF
TRBV27	TRBJ2-3	NA	NA	TGTGCCAGCAGTTCCGGGACTTCCAACACAGATACGCAGTATTTT	CASSSGTSNTDTQYF
TRBV5-1	TRBJ2-5	NA	TRBD2	TGCGCCAGCAGCTTTGTTGCGGCGGGGGGGGAGACCCAGTACTTC	CASSFVAAGGETQYF
TRBV19	TRBJ2-3	NA	TRBD1	TGTGCCAGTAACTTTTTTGGGGACAGACGCACAGATACGCAGTATTTT	CASNFFGDRRTDTQYF
TRBV6-5	TRBJ2-1	NA	TRBD1	TGTGCCAGCAGTCGATCGGGACAGAGTTATAGGGAGCAGTTCTTC	CASSRSGQSYREQFF
TRBV7-9	TRBJ1-5	NA	NA	TGTGCCAGCAGCCTGGGGCAGGGCTTAAATCAGCCCCAGCATTTT	CASSLGQGLNQPQHF
TRBV28	TRBJ2-7	NA	TRBD2	TGTGCCAGCAGTTTAGTTTTGACTAGCGGGGTTTTAAGCTCCTACGAGCAGTACTTC	CASSLVLTSGVLSSYEQYF
TRBV5-4	TRBJ2-1	NA	TRBD2	TGTGCCAGCAGCCCGGGACTAGCGGGCAGGAATGAGCAGTTCTTC	CASSPGLAGRNEQFF
TRBV6-1	TRBJ1-6	NA	NA	TGTGCCAGCAGTGAAGTGGGGGGGGTAAATTCACCCCTCCACTTT	CASSEVGGVNSPLHF
TRBV9	TRBJ1-1	NA	NA	TGTGCCAGCAGCGTAGACAGGCACACTGAAGCTTTCTTT	CASSVDRHTEAFF
TRBV30	TRBJ2-7	NA	NA	TGTGCCTCTACGACGGGGGATACCTACGAGCAGTACTTC	CASTTGDTYEQYF
TRBV5-1	TRBJ2-7	NA	TRBD1	TGCGCCAGCAGCCCCGGACAGGGGGCCTACGAGCAGTACTTC	CASSPGQGAYEQYF
TRBV28	TRBJ2-1	NA	NA	TGTGCCAGCAGTAAAGGGGAGGTCAGATCCTACAATGAGCAGTTCTTC	CASSKGEVRSYNEQFF
TRBV5-4	TRBJ2-5	NA	TRBD2	TGTGCCAGCAGCTCGGGACTAGGATATGAGACCCAGTACTTC	CASSSGLGYETQYF
TRBV4-3	TRBJ2-1	NA	TRBD2	TGCGCCAGCAGCCTCCTAGCGGGAGGGCTCAATGAGCAGTTCTTC	CASSLLAGGLNEQFF
TRBV27	TRBJ2-1	NA	NA	TGTGCCAGCAGTTTCGGATTAGCGGTCTACAATGAGCAGTTCTTC	CASSFGLAVYNEQFF
TRBV27	TRBJ2-3	NA	NA	TGTGCCAGCAGTTTTACCCCAGGGGCAGATACGCAGTATTTT	CASSFTPGADTQYF